This is a list of T cell receptor beta chains from one sample in a study of Graves' ophthalmopathy and Graves' hyperthyroidism. From the multiplex PCR reads, TCRdb called clonotypes with MiXCR, one entry per CDR3 protein. There are over a million distinct CDR3 sequences in the sample; about 40% occur only once, and 11% lies in the top ten. Material: peripheral blood or thyroid tissue (not recorded which). These receptors were taken from an adult man with Graves' hyperthyroidism. The CDR3 runs from the conserved cysteine through the conserved F or W. The order of the fields is CDR3 length, D gene, J gene, clone size, V gene, CDR3 protein, CDR3 DNA. D genes are given only for firm matches. Size values are once, few and many counts, or a class for expanded clones, and some rows have none.

11	.	TRBJ1-1	.	TRBV30	CAWASGTQAFF	TGTGCCTGGGCCTCCGGGACACAAGCTTTCTTT
15	TRBD2	TRBJ2-7	.	TRBV7-9	CASSRQRGLPYEQYF	TGTGCCAGCAGCCGCCAGCGGGGGCTCCCTTACGAGCAGTACTTC
14	.	TRBJ2-7	.	TRBV7-2	CASSFKSNPYEQYF	TGTGCCAGCAGCTTTAAGTCAAACCCCTACGAGCAGTACTTC
16	TRBD1	TRBJ2-7	few	TRBV27	CASSLSWDRVIHEQYF	TGTGCCAGCAGTTTATCGTGGGACAGGGTGATACACGAGCAGTACTTC
11	.	TRBJ1-2	.	TRBV10-2	CASNGQGLYTF	TGCGCCAGCAATGGGCAGGGGCTTTACACCTTC
13	.	TRBJ1-5	.	TRBV7-2	CASSELGGQPQHF	TGTGCCAGCAGTGAATTAGGGGGACAGCCCCAGCATTTT
18	.	TRBJ1-5	.	TRBV20-1	CSAGRTVKRNWGNQPQHF	TGCAGTGCTGGTAGGACGGTAAAACGAAACTGGGGCAATCAGCCCCAGCATTTT
12	.	TRBJ2-3	.	TRBV25-1	CASNRLSDTQYF	TGTGCCAGCAACAGGTTGTCAGATACGCAGTATTTT
16	.	TRBJ1-1	.	TRBV15	CATSRPDWTGLTEAFF	TGTGCCACCAGCAGACCAGACTGGACGGGTCTTACTGAAGCTTTCTTT
14	.	TRBJ2-5	.	TRBV20-1	CSALDDLREETQCF	TGCAGTGCCTTGGACGACCTCCGAGAAGAGACCCAGTGCTTC
13	.	TRBJ2-5	.	TRBV28	CASSLPALETQYF	TGTGCCAGCAGCCTACCAGCCCTGGAGACCCAGTACTTC
13	.	TRBJ2-7	many	TRBV6-5	CASSKGGTYEQYF	TGTGCCAGCAGTAAGGGGGGCACCTACGAGCAGTACTTC
16	TRBD2	TRBJ2-3	.	TRBV10-3	CAISVTSGGSTDTQYF	TGTGCCATCAGTGTGACCAGCGGGGGGTCGACAGATACGCAGTATTTT
15	.	TRBJ2-2	many	TRBV10-3	CAISGQDFGAGELFF	.
14	TRBD1	TRBJ1-2	once	TRBV19	CASSISTGTYGYTF	TGTGCCAGTAGTATTTCGACAGGGACCTATGGCTACACCTTC
14	.	TRBJ1-1	few	TRBV29-1	CSVDGQTLNTEAFF	TGCAGCGTTGACGGACAAACCTTGAACACTGAAGCTTTCTTT